A selection of T cell receptor beta chains follows, all from one sample in a study of blood T cells in healthy people across ages. TCRdb used MiXCR to reprocess the 5' RACE reads, holding one entry per CDR3 protein. Of approximately 320,000 distinct CDR3 sequences in the sample, around 27% were seen once. The sequenced sample consisted of blood. The receptor set was obtained from a woman in her 70s in good health. CDR3s include the opening cysteine and the closing phenylalanine or tryptophan. The order of the fields is clone size, V gene, J gene, D gene, CDR3 protein, CDR3 DNA. The D gene is left open where the match is weak. For some rows the clone size is stated as once, few or many, or as a class when expanded; others skip it.

NA,TRBV28,TRBJ2-4,NA,CASSLSGGSGNIRYF,TGTGCCAGCAGTTTATCGGGGGGCTCGGGGAACATTCGGTACTTC
NA,TRBV4-1,TRBJ2-1,TRBD2,CASSQRGGRDEQFF,TGCGCCAGCAGTCAGCGGGGGGGTAGAGATGAGCAGTTCTTC
few,TRBV5-1,TRBJ2-2,NA,CASKLTGDANTGELFF,TGCGCCAGCAAACTTACGGGGGACGCGAACACCGGGGAGCTGTTTTTT
many,TRBV10-3,TRBJ1-4,TRBD1,CAISESGQGEEKLFF,TGTGCCATCAGTGAGTCGGGACAGGGCGAGGAAAAACTGTTTTTT
few,TRBV11-2,TRBJ2-1,NA,CASSLDRGGRAVEQFF,TGTGCCAGCAGCTTAGATCGAGGGGGGCGGGCGGTTGAGCAGTTCTTC
NA,TRBV4-1,TRBJ2-5,TRBD1,CASSQVPPTFSRDRRQETQYF,TGCGCCAGCAGCCAAGTTCCGCCGACTTTTTCCCGGGACAGGAGACAAGAGACCCAGTACTTC
NA,TRBV11-1,TRBJ1-1,TRBD1,CASRNGQGWGTEAFF,TGTGCCAGCAGAAACGGACAGGGCTGGGGCACTGAAGCTTTCTTT
few,TRBV12-3/TRBV12-4,TRBJ2-5,NA,CASRDLEGQETQYF,TGTGCCAGCAGGGATTTGGAGGGCCAAGAGACCCAGTACTTC
NA,TRBV20-1,TRBJ2-5,TRBD2,CSARARDRRLAGGPQETQYF,TGCAGTGCTAGAGCCCGGGACAGAAGACTAGCGGGAGGGCCACAAGAGACCCAGTACTTC
NA,TRBV29-1,TRBJ1-2,NA,CSVSGGNYGYTF,TGCAGCGTTTCGGGAGGGAACTATGGCTACACCTTC
NA,TRBV5-1,TRBJ2-2,NA,CASSDWGRRELFF,TGCGCCAGCAGCGACTGGGGTCGGAGGGAGCTGTTTTTT
NA,TRBV2,TRBJ1-2,TRBD1,CASSVSGGYNYGYTF,TGTGCCAGCAGTGTTTCAGGGGGTTATAACTATGGCTACACCTTC
NA,TRBV12-3/TRBV12-4,TRBJ2-5,TRBD1,CASSPTGQGTQETQYF,TGTGCCAGCAGTCCTACGGGACAGGGGACTCAAGAGACCCAGTACTTC
many,TRBV3-1,TRBJ1-6,TRBD1,CASSPRHLQGPLHF,TGTGCCAGCAGCCCACGACATCTACAGGGGCCCCTCCACTTT
few,TRBV28,TRBJ1-2,NA,CASGQLYGYTF,TGTGCCAGCGGGCAACTCTATGGCTACACCTTC
few,TRBV29-1,TRBJ2-7,NA,CSVRDGPYEQYF,TGCAGCGTCCGGGACGGACCCTACGAGCAGTACTTC
few,TRBV7-9,TRBJ2-4,TRBD1,CASSSLPGTAGIAKNIQYF,TGTGCCAGCAGCTCCTTACCTGGGACAGCTGGGATAGCCAAAAACATTCAGTACTTC
few,TRBV6-2/TRBV6-3,TRBJ2-7,TRBD1,CASSDRVRNEQYF,TGTGCCAGCAGTGACAGGGTAAGGAACGAGCAGTACTTC
many,TRBV12-3/TRBV12-4,TRBJ2-5,NA,CASSIRRGETQYF,TGTGCCAGCAGTATTCGGAGAGGGGAGACCCAGTACTTC
few,TRBV4-1,TRBJ1-4,NA,CASRGGRVEKLFF,TGCGCCAGCCGGGGGGGGCGGGTTGAAAAACTGTTTTTT
NA,TRBV20-1,TRBJ2-1,NA,CSAQMPQGYNEQFF,TGCAGTGCCCAGATGCCCCAGGGATACAATGAGCAGTTCTTC
NA,TRBV9,TRBJ1-1,NA,CASSSGGIMNTEAFF,TGTGCCAGCAGCTCAGGAGGGATAATGAACACTGAAGCTTTCTTT
NA,TRBV28,TRBJ2-7,NA,CASSFPTTYEQYF,TGTGCCAGCAGTTTCCCAACCACCTACGAGCAGTACTTC